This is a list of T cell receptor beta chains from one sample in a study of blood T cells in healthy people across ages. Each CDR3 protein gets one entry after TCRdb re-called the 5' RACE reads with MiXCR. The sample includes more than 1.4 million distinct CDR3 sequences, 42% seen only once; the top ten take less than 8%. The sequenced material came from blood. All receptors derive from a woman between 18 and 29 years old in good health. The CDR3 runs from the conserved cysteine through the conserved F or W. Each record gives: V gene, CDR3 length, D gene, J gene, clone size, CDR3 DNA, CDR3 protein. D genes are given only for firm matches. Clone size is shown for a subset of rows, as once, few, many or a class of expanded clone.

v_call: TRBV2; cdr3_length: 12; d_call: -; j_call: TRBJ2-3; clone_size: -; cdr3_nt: TGTGCCAGCATGGGTGGCACAGATACGCAGTATTTT; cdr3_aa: CASMGGTDTQYF
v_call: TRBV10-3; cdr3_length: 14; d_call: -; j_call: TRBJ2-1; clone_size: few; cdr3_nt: TGTGCCACCCCGTTTGAAGGATCCTACAATGAGCAGTTCTTC; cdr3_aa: CATPFEGSYNEQFF
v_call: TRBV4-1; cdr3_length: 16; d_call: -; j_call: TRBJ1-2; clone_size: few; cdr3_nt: TGCGCCAGCAGCCAAGATCCAGGGTCGCAGAGCTATGGCTACACCTTC; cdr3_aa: CASSQDPGSQSYGYTF
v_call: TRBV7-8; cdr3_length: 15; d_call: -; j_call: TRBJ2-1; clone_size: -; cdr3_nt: TGTGCCAGCAGCTACCTAGATGGGGCCTACAATGAGCAGTTCTTC; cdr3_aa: CASSYLDGAYNEQFF
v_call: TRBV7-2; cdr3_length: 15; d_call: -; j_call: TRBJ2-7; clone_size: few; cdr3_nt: TGTGCCAGCAGCTTAATGGGGGCCTACTCCTACGAGCAGTACTTC; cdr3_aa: CASSLMGAYSYEQYF
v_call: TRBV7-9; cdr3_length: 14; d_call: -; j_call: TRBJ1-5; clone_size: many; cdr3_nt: TGTGCCAGCAGCTCCGGACAGTCCAATCAGCCCCAGCATTTT; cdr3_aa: CASSSGQSNQPQHF
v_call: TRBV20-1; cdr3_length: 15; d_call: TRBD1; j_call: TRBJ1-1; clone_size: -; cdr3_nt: TGCAGTGCTAGAGTGAGGGGGCGGCGGGACACTGAAGCTTTCTTT; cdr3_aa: CSARVRGRRDTEAFF
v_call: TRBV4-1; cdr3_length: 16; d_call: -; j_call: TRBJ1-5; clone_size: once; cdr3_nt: TGCGCCAGCTCGGAGCAGTTCGTGGGAAGCAATCAGCCCCAGCATTTT; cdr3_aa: CASSEQFVGSNQPQHF
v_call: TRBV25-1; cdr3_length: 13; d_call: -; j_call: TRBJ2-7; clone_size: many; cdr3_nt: TGTGCCAGCAGTGAACATAGTCGCCCCGAGCAGTACTTC; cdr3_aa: CASSEHSRPEQYF
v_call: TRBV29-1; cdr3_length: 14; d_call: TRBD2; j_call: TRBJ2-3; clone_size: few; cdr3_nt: TGCAGCGTTCTAGCGGGAGACGTTACAGATACGCAGTATTTT; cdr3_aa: CSVLAGDVTDTQYF
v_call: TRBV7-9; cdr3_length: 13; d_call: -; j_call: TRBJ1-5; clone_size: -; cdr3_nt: TGTGCCAGCAGCTTAGTTTCCGGGTGGCCCCAGCATTTT; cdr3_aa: CASSLVSGWPQHF
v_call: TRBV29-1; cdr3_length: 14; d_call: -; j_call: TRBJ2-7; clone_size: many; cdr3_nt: TGCAGCGTTATTAAGCGGACGGGTGTCTACGAGCAGTACTTC; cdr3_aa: CSVIKRTGVYEQYF
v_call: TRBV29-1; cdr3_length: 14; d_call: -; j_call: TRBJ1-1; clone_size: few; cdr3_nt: TGCAGCGTTGAAGAGCTAAGCAGGGACACTGAAGCTTTCTTT; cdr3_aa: CSVEELSRDTEAFF
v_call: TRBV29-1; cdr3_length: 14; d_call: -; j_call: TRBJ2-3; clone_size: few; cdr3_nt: TGCAGCGTTGAATCAGGGGTTAACGGAGATACGCAGTATTTT; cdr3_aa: CSVESGVNGDTQYF
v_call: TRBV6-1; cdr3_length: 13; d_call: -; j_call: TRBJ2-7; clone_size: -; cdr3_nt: TGTGCCAGCAGAGGCAGGGCAAAGTACGAGCAGTACTTC; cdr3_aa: CASRGRAKYEQYF
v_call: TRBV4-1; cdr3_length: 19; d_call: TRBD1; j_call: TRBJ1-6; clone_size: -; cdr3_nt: TGCGCCAGCAGCCAAATCCTTGGGCCCGGGACAGTTAATAATTCACCCCTCCACTTT; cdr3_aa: CASSQILGPGTVNNSPLHF
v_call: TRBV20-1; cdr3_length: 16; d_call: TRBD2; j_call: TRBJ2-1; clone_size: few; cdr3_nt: TGCAGTGCTAGTAGCCTAGCGGGAGGCCGCATGAATGAGCAGTTCTTC; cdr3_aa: CSASSLAGGRMNEQFF
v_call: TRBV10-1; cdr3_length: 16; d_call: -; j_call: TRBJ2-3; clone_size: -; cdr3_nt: TGCGCCAGCAGTGATGGATCGGGGGGCCAAACAGATACGCAGTATTTT; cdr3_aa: CASSDGSGGQTDTQYF
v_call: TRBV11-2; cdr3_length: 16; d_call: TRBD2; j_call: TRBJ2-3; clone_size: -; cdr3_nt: TGTGCCAGCAGCTTACGCGGGGGGGCATTGGCAGATACGCAGTATTTT; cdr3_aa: CASSLRGGALADTQYF
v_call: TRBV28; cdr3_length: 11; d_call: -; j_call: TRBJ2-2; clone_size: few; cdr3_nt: TGTGCCAGCAGTGCTCGCGGGGAGCTGTTTTTT; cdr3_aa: CASSARGELFF
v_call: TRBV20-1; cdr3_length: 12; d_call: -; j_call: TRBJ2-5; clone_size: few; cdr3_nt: TGCAGTGCTAGAGGGGAATTGGAGACCCAGTACTTC; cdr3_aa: CSARGELETQYF
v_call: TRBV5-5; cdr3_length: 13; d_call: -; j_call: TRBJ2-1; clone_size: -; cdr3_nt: TGTGCCAGTAGTCGACAGAACTACAATGAGCAGTTCTTC; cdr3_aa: CASSRQNYNEQFF
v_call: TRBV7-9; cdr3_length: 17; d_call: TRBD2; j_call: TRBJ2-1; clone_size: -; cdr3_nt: TGTGCCAGCAGCTTAGGAGGACTAGCGGGGGGATATGATGAGCAGTTCTTC; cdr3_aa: CASSLGGLAGGYDEQFF
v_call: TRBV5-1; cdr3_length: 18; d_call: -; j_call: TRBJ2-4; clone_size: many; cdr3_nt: TGCGCCAGCAGCCCCCGGGCCTTGGGGGCACTAGCCAAAAACATTCAGTACTTC; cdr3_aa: CASSPRALGALAKNIQYF
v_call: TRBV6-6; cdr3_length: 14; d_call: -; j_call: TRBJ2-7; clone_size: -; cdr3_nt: TGTGCCAGCAAGAGGGCATCTGGGCCCTACGAGCAGTACTTC; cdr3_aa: CASKRASGPYEQYF
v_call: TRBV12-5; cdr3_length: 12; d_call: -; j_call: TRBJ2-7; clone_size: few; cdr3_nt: TGTGCTAGTGGCCGGACGGTCTTCGAGCAGTACTTC; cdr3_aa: CASGRTVFEQYF
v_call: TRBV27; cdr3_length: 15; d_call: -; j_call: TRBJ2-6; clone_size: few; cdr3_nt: TGTGCCAGCAGCCCAGTTTTTCCTGGGGCCAACGTCCTGACTTTC; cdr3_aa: CASSPVFPGANVLTF
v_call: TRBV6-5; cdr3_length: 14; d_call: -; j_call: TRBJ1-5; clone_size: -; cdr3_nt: TGTGCCAGCAGTAGAACCCAGGGGAATCAGCCCCAGCATTTT; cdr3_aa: CASSRTQGNQPQHF
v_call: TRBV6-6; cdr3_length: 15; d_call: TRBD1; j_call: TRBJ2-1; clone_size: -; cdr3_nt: TGTGCCAGCAGTTACCCGTCGACAGGGACGAATGAGCAGTTCTTC; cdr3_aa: CASSYPSTGTNEQFF
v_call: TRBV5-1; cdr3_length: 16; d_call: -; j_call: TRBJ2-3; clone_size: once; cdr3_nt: TGCGCCAGCAGCTTGGATGGGGCTCCGTTCACAGATACGCAGTATTTT; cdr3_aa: CASSLDGAPFTDTQYF
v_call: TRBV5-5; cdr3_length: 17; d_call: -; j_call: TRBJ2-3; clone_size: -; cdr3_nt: TGTGCCAGCAGCTTGAGACAGGGGTTGAGCGGGGGTGATACGCAGTATTTT; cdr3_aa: CASSLRQGLSGGDTQYF
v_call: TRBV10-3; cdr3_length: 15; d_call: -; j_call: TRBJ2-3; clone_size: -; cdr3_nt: TGTGCCATCAGTGAGTCCCAGCGGGGCACAGATACGCAGTATTTT; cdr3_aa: CAISESQRGTDTQYF
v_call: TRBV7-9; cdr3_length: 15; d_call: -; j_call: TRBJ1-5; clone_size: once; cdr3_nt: TGTGCCAGCAGCTTAGGAGACGGCAGCAATCAGCCCCAGCATTTT; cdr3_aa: CASSLGDGSNQPQHF
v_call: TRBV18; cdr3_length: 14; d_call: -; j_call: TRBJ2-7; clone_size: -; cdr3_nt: TGTGCCAGCTCACCACTGAGCAGGGGTCTTGAGCAGTACTTC; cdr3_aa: CASSPLSRGLEQYF
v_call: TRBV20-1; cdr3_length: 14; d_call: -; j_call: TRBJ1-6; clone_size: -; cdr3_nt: TGCAGTGCTACGCGGCAAACCACGACTTCACCCCTCCACTTT; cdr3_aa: CSATRQTTTSPLHF